The 27 T cell receptor beta chains listed next were all sequenced from one sample in a study of T cells in Graves' hyperthyroidism and ophthalmopathy. Researchers amplified the TCR beta CDR3 regions from RNA transcripts. First-round RT-PCR with HTBI primers amplified the TCR CDR3 region. Each CDR3 protein is one row after TCRdb ran MiXCR on the multiplex PCR reads. The sample consists of under 70,000 distinct CDR3 sequences, roughly half of them appearing once. The sequencing input was blood. All receptors come from a woman aged 60-70 years with Graves' ophthalmopathy.

There are many counts of this clonotype. V usage is TRBV5-1 and J usage is TRBJ2-3, with 8 bases aligning to TRBD1. Germline loops: CDR1 SGHRS, CDR2 YFSETQ. Trimming cost V 7 bases and J 5 bases; bases outside gene matches: 9. This CDR3 has 14 amino acids. CDR3 DNA: TGCGCCAGCTCGGACAGGGCAAGTGGAGATACGCAGTATTTT. It translates to CASSDRASGDTQYF.

The genes are TRBV7-2 and TRBJ2-3; D ambiguous. The germline V gene encodes CDR1 SGHTA and CDR2 FQGNSA. The CDR3 is made up of 12 amino acids. V lost 7 bases and J lost 5, with 10 bases in between. The CDR3 is CTSNFKQDTQYF. The CDR3 DNA sequence: TGTACCAGCAACTTCAAGCAAGATACGCAGTATTTT.

This clonotype occurred many times. The rearrangement links TRBV27 to TRBJ1-5, with 7 bases matching TRBD1. The J segment lost 1 base and the V segment lost 5 bases, leaving 5 bases of the junction unmatched. This CDR3 region has 15 residues. CDR1 is MNHEY and CDR2 is SMNVEV in the germline V gene (reference sequence). The CDR3 DNA follows: TGTGCCAGCAGTCACGGGACAGCAAGCAATCAGCCCCAGCATTTT. This encodes CASSHGTASNQPQHF.

In nucleotides, the CDR3 is TGCAGTGCTAGAACTAGCGAGACCCAGTACTTC. Translating it yields CSARTSETQYF. The chain couples TRBV20-1 to TRBJ2-5; D perhaps matches TRBD2 (6 bases). Germline V gene lookup returns CDR1 DFQATT and CDR2 SNEGSKA (reference sequence). The CDR3 has 11 residues. The V end lost 2 bases, the J end lost 5 bases, and 6 bases lay between the germline ends.

The J gene is TRBJ1-6, the V gene TRBV5-8; D possibly corresponds to TRBD1 (6 bases). The CDR3 spans 16 residues. The V end lost 3 bases, the J end lost 0 bases, and 10 bases lay between the germline ends. Germline V gene data show CDR1 as SGHTS and CDR2 as YDEGEE. The CDR3 here is CASSWGLSSYNSPLHF. In nucleotides, the CDR3 is TGTGCCAGCAGCTGGGGGCTTAGCTCCTATAATTCACCCCTCCACTTT.

With respect to this clonotype: One end of the junction does not line up with germline, which may come from a read error. The V and J genes are TRBV20-1 and TRBJ2-1; D unclear. The length of the CDR3 is 13 residues. Germline V gene lookup returns CDR1 DFQATT and CDR2 SNEGSKA (reference sequence). DNA for the CDR3: TGCAGTGCTATGGACCCACTCCCCTACGAGCAGCGCTTC. It codes for CSAMDPLPYEQRF.

The rearrangement links TRBV20-1 to TRBJ2-7, with 14 bases matching TRBD2. Per germline, CDR1 DFQATT and CDR2 SNEGSKA (reference sequence). J was trimmed by 2 bases and V by 3 bases; bases with no gene match: 0. The CDR3 totals 14 residues. CDR3 DNA: TGCAGTGCTAGGACTAGCGGGAGGGCCTACGAGCAGTACTTC. It is translated as CSARTSGRAYEQYF.

As concerns this clonotype: Likely a read error: the CDR3 ends without its conserved phenylalanine or tryptophan. This chain joins TRBV6-4 and TRBJ2-1; no definite D call. CDR1 is MRHNA, CDR2 SNTAGT, per germline. The V gene lost 3 bases and the J gene lost 11 bases, with 11 bases spanning the gap. This CDR3 is 12 amino acids long. CDR3 sequence: CASSDGPDQQFS. CDR3 bases: TGTGCCAGCAGTGATGGACCAGATCAGCAGTTCTCC.

In its sample, this clonotype was seen many times. The chain has TRBV20-1 and TRBJ2-7; D call uncertain. Between the trimmed V and J ends, which lost 3 bases and 0 bases, there was a span of 12 bases. Germline V gene data show CDR1 as DFQATT and CDR2 as SNEGSKA (reference sequence). The CDR3 is 14 residues long. The DNA for the CDR3 is TGCAGTGCTAGCCCCCACGGTAGCTCCTACGAGCAGTACTTC. Its translation: CSASPHGSSYEQYF.

This clonotype occurred many times. This sequence joins TRBV12-3 or TRBV12-4 and TRBJ2-1; 8 bases agree with TRBD2. There are 14 residues in the CDR3. V was pared by 7 bases and J by 6 bases, with 8 bases of the junction left unmatched. The CDR3 spells CASISGTRSNEQFF. The DNA of the CDR3 is TGTGCCAGCATCTCCGGGACTAGGAGCAATGAGCAGTTCTTC.

The J gene is TRBJ2-3, the V gene TRBV20-1; TRBD1 might be the D (5 bases). The CDR3 covers 12 residues. Germline CDR1 DFQATT, CDR2 SNEGSKA (reference sequence). V was cut by 4 bases and J by 11 bases, with 16 bases left in between. The CDR3 is CSAISGLNEQYF. The CDR3 DNA reads TGCAGTGCTATATCAGGGCTCAATGAGCAGTATTTT.

A note on this clonotype: A much more abundant neighbour one base away suggests this may be a read error. V usage is TRBV27 and J usage is TRBJ2-3; D possibly matches TRBD1 or TRBD2 (6 bases each). There are 15 residues in the CDR3. Trimming removed 8 bases at V and 3 bases at J, with 18 bases between. The germline CDR1 and CDR2 sequences are MNHEY and SMNVEV (reference sequence). CDR3 sequence (DNA): TGTGCCAGCGGCCAGGAGGGGGATGGGACAGATACGCAGTATTTT. This codes for CASGQEGDGTDTQYF.

The chain employs TRBV6-6 and TRBJ1-2; no reliable D call. Trimming left V 4 bases short and J 2 bases short, with 11 bases between. The germline gives CDR1 MNHNY, CDR2 SVGAGI (reference sequence). This CDR3 has 14 amino acids. The CDR3 nucleotides are TGTGCCAGCAGTTCCGTGATTGAAAACTATGGCTACACCTTC. It specifies CASSSVIENYGYTF.

The chain links TRBV7-2 to TRBJ1-4; D unclear. V was trimmed by 6 bases and J by 2 bases, leaving 7 bases between them. The CDR3 totals 13 residues. In germline, CDR1 is SGHTA, CDR2 FQGNSA. This CDR3 reads CASRGRTNEKLFF. DNA for the CDR3: TGTGCCAGCAGGGGTCGTACTAATGAAAAACTGTTTTTT.

This clonotype has only a few counts. The chain links TRBV20-1 to TRBJ2-7; 10 bases match TRBD2. The V gene end was trimmed by 4 bases and the J gene end by 9 bases; junction bases not matched to a gene: 6. Germline CDR1 DFQATT, CDR2 SNEGSKA (reference sequence). The CDR3 length is 12 residues. The CDR3 protein is CSANPGLARQYF. The CDR3, as DNA: TGCAGTGCTAACCCGGGACTAGCGAGGCAGTACTTC.

This clonotype is classed as medium-sized (0.01 to 0.1%). V gene TRBV29-1 combines with J gene TRBJ2-3; perhaps TRBD1 as D (5 bases). V was pared by 3 bases and J by 3 bases, with 10 bases between. The CDR3 runs 13 residues. Germline CDR1 reads SQVTM; CDR2 reads ANQGSEA. This CDR3 is CSVEARGTDTQYF. CDR3 nucleotides: TGCAGCGTTGAGGCTAGGGGAACAGATACGCAGTATTTT.

This clonotype was seen just once. V usage is TRBV7-3 and J usage is TRBJ2-5; 8 bases are a match to TRBD1. CDR3 length: 18 amino acids. Germline V gene sequence: CDR1 SGHTA, CDR2 FQGTGA. The junction had 13 bases not matched to a gene; V was cut back by 4 bases and J by 0 bases. The CDR3 sequence is CASSSGQWTGKYQETQYF. The DNA of the CDR3 is TGTGCCAGCAGCTCCGGCCAGTGGACAGGGAAGTACCAAGAGACCCAGTACTTC.

The sample holds many counts of this clonotype. V and J are TRBV5-8 and TRBJ2-5, with D uncertain. Trimming left V 3 bases short and J 5 bases short, with 11 bases between. The CDR3 has 13 residues. From germline, CDR1 is SGHTS and CDR2 YDEGEE. In DNA, the CDR3 is TGTGCCAGCAGCTCCATCAGCGATGAGACCCAGTACTTC. Protein product: CASSSISDETQYF.

This chain links TRBV7-6 with TRBJ2-7; tentative D call: TRBD1 (5 bases). The CDR3 is made up of 14 amino acids. V was shortened by 4 bases and J by 2 bases, with 12 bases between the two germline ends. Germline values: CDR1 SGHVS, CDR2 FNYEAQ. The CDR3 loop reads CASSSYRPPYEQYF. The DNA of the CDR3 is TGTGCCAGCAGCTCATACAGGCCGCCCTACGAGCAGTACTTC. The whole variable domain, remainder taken from reference TRBV7-6 and TRBJ2-7, is GAGVSQSPRYKVTKRGQDVALRCDPISGHVSLYWYRQALGQGPEFLTYFNYEAQQDKSGLPNDRFSAERPEGSISTLTIQRTEQRDSAMYRCASSSYRPPYEQYFGPGTRLTVT.

This clonotype appeared a single time. The chain's CDR3 is CASSVGWTSGRAPGELFF. CDR3 nucleotides: TGTGCCAGCAGCGTAGGTTGGACTAGCGGGAGGGCCCCCGGGGAGCTGTTTTTT. The chain is built from TRBV9 and TRBJ2-2; TRBD2 aligns across 15 bases. The V segment lost 0 bases and the J segment 6 bases; nucleotides outside the gene matches: 6. CDR3 length: 18 residues. Germline loops: CDR1 SGDLS, CDR2 YYNGEE.

The chain uses TRBV7-9 and TRBJ2-1; D is unresolved. CDR1 is SEHNR, CDR2 FQNEAQ, per germline (reference sequence). Trimming removed 7 bases from V and 5 bases from J, with 12 bases in between. This CDR3 is built from 13 residues. Here the CDR3 reads CASTLPWDNEQFF. DNA for the CDR3: TGTGCCAGCACCCTCCCGTGGGACAATGAGCAGTTCTTC.

This clonotype was recorded once. The chain is built from TRBV6-2 or TRBV6-3 and TRBJ1-2; 7 nucleotides match TRBD1. Trimming at V came to 10 bases and at J to 1 base, leaving 18 bases not matched to a gene. CDR3 size: 17 residues. In germline, CDR1 is MNHEY, CDR2 SVGEGT. The CDR3 sequence: CATTDREAQAVNYGYTF. The CDR3 bases are TGTGCCACCACTGACAGGGAGGCACAGGCCGTTAACTATGGCTACACCTTC.

The chain combines TRBV7-8 with TRBJ1-1; no reliable D call. This CDR3 has 12 residues. The ends were cut back, 2 bases at V and 3 bases at J, with 4 bases in the middle. Germline V lookup: CDR1 SGHVS, CDR2 FQNEAQ. CDR3 sequence: CASSLSDTEAFF. The CDR3 bases are TGTGCCAGCAGCTTATCGGACACTGAAGCTTTCTTT.

This chain connects TRBV24-1 to TRBJ2-5, with TRBD1 as a possible D gene (6 bases). The CDR3 runs 13 residues. Germline V gene lookup returns CDR1 KGHDR and CDR2 SFDVKD. V was cut by 5 bases and J by 2 bases, with 8 bases left in between. The CDR3 sequence: CATSGTVQETQYF. In DNA, the CDR3 is TGTGCCACCAGTGGGACAGTGCAAGAGACCCAGTACTTC.

The chain couples TRBV2 to TRBJ1-2; TRBD1 matches at 7 bases. Germline V gives CDR1 SNHLY, CDR2 FYNNEI. The CDR3 totals 15 residues. Unmatched junction bases numbered 14, after V lost 6 bases and J lost 7 bases. Here the CDR3 reads CASRVYGTVRAGYTF. For the CDR3, the DNA is TGTGCCAGCAGGGTATACGGGACAGTGAGGGCTGGCTACACCTTC. The whole variable domain, filled in from reference TRBV2 and TRBJ1-2, reads EPEVTQTPSHQVTQMGQEVILRCVPISNHLYFYWYRQILGQKVEFLVSFYNNEISEKSEIFDDQFSVERPDGSNFTLKIRSTKLEDSAMYFCASRVYGTVRAGYTFGSGTRLTVV.

This chain joins TRBV29-1 and TRBJ2-3, with TRBD1 matching 7 bases. Losses at the gene ends were 7 bases for V and 8 bases for J; bases not matched to a gene: 6. CDR3 length: 11 amino acids. Germline lookup yields CDR1 SQVTM and CDR2 ANQGSEA. The CDR3 loop is CSGLQGVTQYF. The CDR3 region has the DNA TGCAGCGGACTGCAGGGGGTTACGCAGTATTTT.

Comments on this clonotype: Sequence at one end of the junction differs from germline and may be a read error. The chain joins TRBV7-7 to TRBJ2-7, with D possibly matching TRBD1 (6 bases). The CDR3 sequence is 12 residues long. Germline lookup yields CDR1 SSHAT and CDR2 FNYEAQ (reference sequence). The CDR3 nucleotides are TGTGCTAGCAGCAAGGGGGACTACGAGCAGTACTTC. Translated: CASSKGDYEQYF.